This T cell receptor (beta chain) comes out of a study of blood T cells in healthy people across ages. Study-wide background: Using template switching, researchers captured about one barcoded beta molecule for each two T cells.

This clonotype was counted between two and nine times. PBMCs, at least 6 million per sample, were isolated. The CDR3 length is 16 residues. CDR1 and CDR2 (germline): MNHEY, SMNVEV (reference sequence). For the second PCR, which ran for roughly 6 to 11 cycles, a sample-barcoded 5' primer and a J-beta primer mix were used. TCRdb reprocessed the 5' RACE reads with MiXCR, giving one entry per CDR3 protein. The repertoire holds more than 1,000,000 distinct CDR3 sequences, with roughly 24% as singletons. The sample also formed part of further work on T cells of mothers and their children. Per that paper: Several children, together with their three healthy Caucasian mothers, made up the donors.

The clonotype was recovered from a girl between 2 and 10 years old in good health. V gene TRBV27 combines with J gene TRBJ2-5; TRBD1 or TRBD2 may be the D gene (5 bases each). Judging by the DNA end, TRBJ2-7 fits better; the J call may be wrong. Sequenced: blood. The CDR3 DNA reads TGTGCCAGCTCTTGGTCGGGGCTGGACCCGACCTACGAGCAGTACTTC. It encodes CASSWSGLDPTYEQYF.